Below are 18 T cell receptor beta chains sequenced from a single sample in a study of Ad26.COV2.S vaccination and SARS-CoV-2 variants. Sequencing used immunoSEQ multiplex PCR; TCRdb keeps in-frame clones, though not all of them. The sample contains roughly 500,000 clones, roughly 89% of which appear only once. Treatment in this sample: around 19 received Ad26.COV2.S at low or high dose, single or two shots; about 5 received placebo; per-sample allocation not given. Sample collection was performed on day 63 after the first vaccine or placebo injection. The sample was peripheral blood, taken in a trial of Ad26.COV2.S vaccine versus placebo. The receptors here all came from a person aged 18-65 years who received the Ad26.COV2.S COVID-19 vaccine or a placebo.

CDR3 loop: CASSERGGDGYTF. The CDR3 DNA reads TGTGCCAGCAGTGAAAGAGGCGGAGATGGCTACACCTTC. V and J are TRBV2 and TRBJ1-2, with D unclear. Germline CDR1 reads SNHLY; CDR2 reads FYNNEI. The CDR3 extends over 13 amino acids. Trimming stripped 2 bases from V and 6 bases from J, with 10 bases between.

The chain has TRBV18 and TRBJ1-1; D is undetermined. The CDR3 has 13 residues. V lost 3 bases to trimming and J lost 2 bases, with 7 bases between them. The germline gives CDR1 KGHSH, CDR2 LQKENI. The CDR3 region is CASSPRVNTEAFF. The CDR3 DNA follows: TGTGCCAGCTCACCGCGAGTCAACACTGAAGCTTTCTTT.

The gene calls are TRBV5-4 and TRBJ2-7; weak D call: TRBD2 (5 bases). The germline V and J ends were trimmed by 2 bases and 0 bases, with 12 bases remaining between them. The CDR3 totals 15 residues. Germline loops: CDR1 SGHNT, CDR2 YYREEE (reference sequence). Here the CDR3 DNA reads TGTGCCAGCAGCTTTGGAGCGGAGAGCTCCTACGAGCAGTACGTC. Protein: CASSFGAESSYEQYV.

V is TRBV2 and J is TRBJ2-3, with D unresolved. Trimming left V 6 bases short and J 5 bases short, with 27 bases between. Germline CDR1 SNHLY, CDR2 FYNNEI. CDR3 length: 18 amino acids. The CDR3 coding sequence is TGTGCCAGCAGAATAAGTGTGGTGCGGTATTCCGCAGTAGATACGCAGTATTTT. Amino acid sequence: CASRISVVRYSAVDTQYF. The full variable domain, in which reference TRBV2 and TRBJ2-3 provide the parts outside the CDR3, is EPEVTQTPSHQVTQMGQEVILRCVPISNHLYFYWYRQILGQKVEFLVSFYNNEISEKSEIFDDQFSVERPDGSNFTLKIRSTKLEDSAMYFCASRISVVRYSAVDTQYFGPGTRLTVL.

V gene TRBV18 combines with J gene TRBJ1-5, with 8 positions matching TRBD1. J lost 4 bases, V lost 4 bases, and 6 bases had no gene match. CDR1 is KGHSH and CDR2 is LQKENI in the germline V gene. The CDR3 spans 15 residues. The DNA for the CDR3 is TGTGCCAGCTCACAGGGGGGACAGGTTAATCAGCCCCAGCATTTT. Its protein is CASSQGGQVNQPQHF.

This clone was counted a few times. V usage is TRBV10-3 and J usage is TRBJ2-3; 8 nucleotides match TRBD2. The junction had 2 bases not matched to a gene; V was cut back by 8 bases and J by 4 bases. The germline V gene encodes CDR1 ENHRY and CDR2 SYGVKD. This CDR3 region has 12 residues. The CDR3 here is CAIGLAPDTQYF. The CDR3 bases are TGTGCCATCGGACTAGCTCCAGATACGCAGTATTTT.

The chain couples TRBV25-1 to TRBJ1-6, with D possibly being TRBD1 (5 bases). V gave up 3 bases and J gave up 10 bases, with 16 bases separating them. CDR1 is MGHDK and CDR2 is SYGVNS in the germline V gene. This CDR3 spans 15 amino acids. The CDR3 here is CASSEGEWTGSPLHF. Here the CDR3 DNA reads TGTGCCAGCAGTGAGGGGGAATGGACGGGCTCACCCCTCCACTTT.

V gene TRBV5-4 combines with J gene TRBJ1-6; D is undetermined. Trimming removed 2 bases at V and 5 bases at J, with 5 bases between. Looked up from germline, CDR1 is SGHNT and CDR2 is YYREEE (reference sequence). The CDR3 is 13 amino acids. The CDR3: CASSLPDNSPLHF. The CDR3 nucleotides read TGTGCCAGCAGCTTACCGGATAATTCACCCCTCCACTTT.

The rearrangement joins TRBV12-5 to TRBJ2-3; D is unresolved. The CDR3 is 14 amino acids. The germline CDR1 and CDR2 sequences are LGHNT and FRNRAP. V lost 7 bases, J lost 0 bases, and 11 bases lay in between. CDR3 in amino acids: CASAEFTSTDTQYF. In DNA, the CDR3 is TGTGCTAGTGCGGAGTTTACTAGCACAGATACGCAGTATTTT.

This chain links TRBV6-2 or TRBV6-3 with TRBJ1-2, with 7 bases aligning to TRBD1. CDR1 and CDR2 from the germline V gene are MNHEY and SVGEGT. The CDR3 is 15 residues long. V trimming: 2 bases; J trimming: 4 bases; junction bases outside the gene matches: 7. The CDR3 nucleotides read TGTGCCAGCAGTTACAACAGGGGCCGGCTCTATGGCTACACCTTC. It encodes CASSYNRGRLYGYTF.

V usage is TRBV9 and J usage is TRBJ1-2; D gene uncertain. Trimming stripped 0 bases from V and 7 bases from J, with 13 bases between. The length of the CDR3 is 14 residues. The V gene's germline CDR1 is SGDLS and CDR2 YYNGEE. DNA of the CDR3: TGTGCCAGCAGCGTAGGCGGGGTAATGGGTGGCTACACCTTC. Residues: CASSVGGVMGGYTF.

The DNA for the CDR3 is TGCGCCAGCAGCCAAAGTGCTGACAGGGGGGCGAATGAGCAGTTCTTC. This translates into CASSQSADRGANEQFF. This chain connects TRBV5-1 to TRBJ2-1; 9 bases are a match to TRBD1. J lost 7 bases, V lost 4 bases, and 12 bases had no gene match. This CDR3 is 16 amino acids long. In germline, CDR1 is SGHRS, CDR2 YFSETQ.

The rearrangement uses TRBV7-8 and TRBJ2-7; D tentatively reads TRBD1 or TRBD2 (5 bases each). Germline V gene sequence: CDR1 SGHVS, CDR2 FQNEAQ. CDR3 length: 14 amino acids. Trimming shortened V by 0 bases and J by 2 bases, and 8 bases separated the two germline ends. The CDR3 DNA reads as TGTGCCAGCAGCTTAGCGGGGGTACCCTACGAGCAGTACTTC. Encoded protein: CASSLAGVPYEQYF.

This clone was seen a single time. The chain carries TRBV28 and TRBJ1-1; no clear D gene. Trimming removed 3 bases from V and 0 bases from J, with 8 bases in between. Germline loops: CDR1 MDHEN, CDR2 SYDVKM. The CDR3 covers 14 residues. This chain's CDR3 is CASSLSPMNTEAFF. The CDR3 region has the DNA TGTGCCAGCAGTTTGTCACCGATGAACACTGAAGCTTTCTTT.

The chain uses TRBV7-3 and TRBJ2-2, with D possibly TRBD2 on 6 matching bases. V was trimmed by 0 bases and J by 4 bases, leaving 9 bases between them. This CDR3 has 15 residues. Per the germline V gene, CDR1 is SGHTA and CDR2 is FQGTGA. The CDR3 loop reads CASSLTGGVTGELFF. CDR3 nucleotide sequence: TGTGCCAGCAGCTTAACGGGAGGAGTCACCGGGGAGCTGTTTTTT.

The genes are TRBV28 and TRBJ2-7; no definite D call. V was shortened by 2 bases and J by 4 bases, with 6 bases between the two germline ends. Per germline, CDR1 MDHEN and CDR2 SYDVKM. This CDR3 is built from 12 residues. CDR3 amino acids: CASSLGSYEQYV. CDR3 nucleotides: TGTGCCAGCAGTTTAGGGTCGTACGAGCAGTACGTC.

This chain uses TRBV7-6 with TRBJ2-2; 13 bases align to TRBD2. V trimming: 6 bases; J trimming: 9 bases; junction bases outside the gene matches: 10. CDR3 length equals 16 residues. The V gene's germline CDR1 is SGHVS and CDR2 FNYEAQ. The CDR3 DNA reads TGTGCCAGCAGTCCACTAGCGGGGGGGACAAACAGGGAGCTGTTTTTT. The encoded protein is CASSPLAGGTNRELFF.

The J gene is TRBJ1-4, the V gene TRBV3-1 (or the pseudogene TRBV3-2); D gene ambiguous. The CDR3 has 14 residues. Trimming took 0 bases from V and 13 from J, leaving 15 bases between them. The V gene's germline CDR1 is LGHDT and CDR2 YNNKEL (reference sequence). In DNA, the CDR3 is TGTGCCAGCAGCCAAGACGGGATCCGCCGGATACTGTTTTTT. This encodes CASSQDGIRRILFF.